A single sample is the source of the 15 T cell receptor beta chains below, sequenced in a study of OX40 agonist ivuxolimab in advanced cancers. This table comes from immunoSEQ multiplex PCR, and its TCRdb copy is limited to in-frame clones, with some not included. Among about 70,000 clones listed, around nine tenths were seen once. The sample here was CD4+ or CD8+ T cells sorted from blood, taken in a trial of the OX40 agonist ivuxolimab. The receptors were sampled from an adult with an advanced solid tumor such as melanoma, head and neck, liver or kidney cancer.

V is TRBV11-2 and J is TRBJ2-5; D call uncertain. CDR1 and CDR2 from the germline V gene are SGHAT and FQNNGV. The CDR3 loop spans 13 amino acids. The V and J ends lost 3 bases and 5 bases respectively, with 10 bases between them. CDR3 loop: CASSLSFRETQYF. The CDR3 DNA is TGTGCCAGCAGCTTGAGTTTCCGGGAGACCCAGTACTTC.

The chain carries TRBV5-6 and TRBJ1-1; D gene ambiguous. CDR3 length: 14 amino acids. V was trimmed by 0 bases and J by 2 bases, leaving 8 bases between them. Germline values: CDR1 SGHDT, CDR2 YYEEEE. The CDR3 is CASSLGPGNTEAFF. CDR3 nucleotides: TGTGCCAGCAGCTTGGGCCCGGGAAACACTGAAGCTTTCTTT.

This clone came up once. The V gene is TRBV27, the J gene TRBJ1-6, with D possibly matching TRBD1 (5 bases). There are 15 residues in the CDR3. Trimming removed 10 bases at V and 14 bases at J, with 27 bases between. CDR1 and CDR2 from the germline V gene are MNHEY and SMNVEV (reference sequence). The CDR3 nucleotides are TGTGCCACCTACCGGGGCCACAGGAGGTCGAAGGCCCTCCACTTT. Amino acids: CATYRGHRRSKALHF.

This clone occurred once. J is TRBJ2-5 and V is TRBV29-1; 7 nucleotides align to TRBD1. The CDR3 is made up of 13 amino acids. CDR1 is SQVTM and CDR2 is ANQGSEA in the germline V gene. Trimming removed 5 bases from V and 2 bases from J; junction bases left unmatched: 5. CDR3 DNA: TGCAGCGTTCGGGACAGCGCACAAGAGACCCAGTACTTC. Translating it yields CSVRDSAQETQYF.

J is TRBJ1-1 and V is TRBV6-5, with 8 nucleotides matching TRBD1. J lost 5 bases, V lost 5 bases, and 4 bases had no gene match. The germline V gene encodes CDR1 MNHEY and CDR2 SVGAGI. The CDR3 is 13 amino acids. For the CDR3, the DNA is TGTGCCAGCAGTCTGACAGGGGCGACTGAAGCTTTCTTT. Amino acids: CASSLTGATEAFF.

This clone was counted once. The chain employs TRBV29-1 and TRBJ1-1; no clear D. The V gene lost 6 bases and the J gene lost 1 base, with 12 bases spanning the gap. The CDR3 runs to 13 residues. CDR1 is SQVTM, CDR2 ANQGSEA, per germline. The CDR3 here is CSVPKWGNTEAFF. The CDR3 DNA follows: TGCAGCGTCCCTAAGTGGGGGAACACTGAAGCTTTCTTT.

Here the CDR3 DNA reads TGTGCCAGCAGCGCAGCCCCGGAGGGTGGGGAAGCTTTCTTT. This gives the protein CASSAAPEGGEAFF. The chain combines TRBV9 with TRBJ1-1; D is uncertain. The ends were cut back, 3 bases at V and 8 bases at J, with 17 bases in the middle. Germline V gene sequence: CDR1 SGDLS, CDR2 YYNGEE. The CDR3 length is 14 residues.

The rearrangement joins TRBV2 to TRBJ1-3, with TRBD1 as a possible D gene (5 bases). Trimming removed 5 bases at V and 0 bases at J, with 11 bases between. This CDR3 has 15 residues. The V gene's germline CDR1 is SNHLY and CDR2 FYNNEI. The CDR3 nucleotides read TGTGCCAGCAGTTCAACCGGGGGCTCTGGAAACACCATATATTTT. It encodes CASSSTGGSGNTIYF.

J is TRBJ1-1 and V is TRBV9, with D tentatively TRBD1 (6 bases). Germline-derived CDR1 and CDR2 are SGDLS and YYNGEE. This CDR3 is 15 amino acids long. Trimming took 3 bases from V and 10 from J, leaving 22 bases between them. CDR3 in DNA: TGTGCCAGCAGCGGTCATCAAACGGGGGCTGGAAGAGCTTTCTTT. Its translation is CASSGHQTGAGRAFF.

The chain is built from TRBV7-8 and TRBJ1-2; D remains ambiguous. There are 18 residues in the CDR3. Trimming removed 5 bases from V and 4 bases from J, with 26 bases in between. Germline V lookup: CDR1 SGHVS, CDR2 FQNEAQ. This CDR3 reads CASSPPGGGFFKGYGYTF. The CDR3 nucleotides are TGTGCCAGCAGCCCCCCCGGAGGAGGCTTTTTCAAAGGCTATGGCTACACCTTC.

The J gene is TRBJ2-1, the V gene TRBV19, with a tentative D call TRBD1 (5 bases). V lost 7 bases and J 5 bases, leaving 15 bases between the germline ends. Per the germline V gene, CDR1 is LNHDA and CDR2 is SQIVND (reference sequence). The CDR3 sequence is 14 residues long. Here the CDR3 reads CASKLGAGDNEQFF. CDR3 in DNA: TGTGCCAGTAAGCTAGGGGCAGGAGACAATGAGCAGTTCTTC.

CDR3 DNA sequence: TGTGCCAGCAGCCGGGGGGTGAACACTGAAGCTTTCTTT. Protein product: CASSRGVNTEAFF. The V call is TRBV14, the J call TRBJ1-1; a possible D gene is TRBD1 (5 bases). The CDR3 is 13 residues long. CDR1 and CDR2 from the germline V gene are SGHDN and FVKESK. The V end was cut by 4 bases, the J end by 0 bases, with 6 bases between.

This rearrangement joins TRBV19 to TRBJ1-4; D is unclear. Germline values: CDR1 LNHDA, CDR2 SQIVND (reference sequence). There are 14 residues in the CDR3. V was clipped by 5 bases and J by 10 bases, with 17 bases between them. The CDR3 loop is CASSDRDLRGKLFF. The DNA of the CDR3 is TGTGCCAGTAGTGACCGGGATCTCAGAGGAAAACTGTTTTTT. Complete variable domain (other parts from reference TRBV19 and TRBJ1-4): DGGITQSPKYLFRKEGQNVTLSCEQNLNHDAMYWYRQDPGQGLRLIYYSQIVNDFQKGDIAEGYSVSREKKESFPLTVTSAQKNPTAFYLCASSDRDLRGKLFFGSGTQLSVL.

CDR3 sequence: CASKKAGDRPLGYTF. CDR3 DNA sequence: TGCGCCAGCAAGAAAGCGGGGGACAGGCCCCTTGGCTACACCTTC. The chain carries TRBV5-1 and TRBJ1-2, with 8 positions matching TRBD1. J gave up 7 bases and V 6 bases, and 14 bases lay outside the gene matches. CDR3 length equals 15 residues. The germline gives CDR1 SGHRS, CDR2 YFSETQ.

This sequence joins TRBV29-1 and TRBJ2-7; 7 bases line up with TRBD2. The CDR3 totals 11 residues. Germline V gives CDR1 SQVTM, CDR2 ANQGSEA. The V and J ends lost 6 bases and 3 bases, in that order; junction bases with no gene match: 2. The CDR3 here is CSVGDYYEQYF. CDR3 nucleotide sequence: TGCAGCGTGGGGGACTACTACGAGCAGTACTTC.